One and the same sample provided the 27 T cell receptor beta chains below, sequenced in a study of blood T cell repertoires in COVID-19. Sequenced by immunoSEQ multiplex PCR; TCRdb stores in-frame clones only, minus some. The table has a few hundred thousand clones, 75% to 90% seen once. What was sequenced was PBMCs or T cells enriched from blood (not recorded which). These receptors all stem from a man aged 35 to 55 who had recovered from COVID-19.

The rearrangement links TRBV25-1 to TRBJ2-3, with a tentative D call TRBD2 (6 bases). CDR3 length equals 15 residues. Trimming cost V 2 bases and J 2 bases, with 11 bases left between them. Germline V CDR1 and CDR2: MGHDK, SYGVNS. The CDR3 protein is CASSEVEGITDTQYF. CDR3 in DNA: TGTGCCAGCAGTGAAGTGGAGGGCATCACAGATACGCAGTATTTT.

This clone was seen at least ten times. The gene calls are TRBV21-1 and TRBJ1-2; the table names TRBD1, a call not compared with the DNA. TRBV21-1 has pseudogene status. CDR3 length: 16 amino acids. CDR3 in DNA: TGTGCCAGCAGCAAAGCATCAGGGGCCCTGATGAACGGCTACACCTTC. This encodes CASSKASGALMNGYTF.

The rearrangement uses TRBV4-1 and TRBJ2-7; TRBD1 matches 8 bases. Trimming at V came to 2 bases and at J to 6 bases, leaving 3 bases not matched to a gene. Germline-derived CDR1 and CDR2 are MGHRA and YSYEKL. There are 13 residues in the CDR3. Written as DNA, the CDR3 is TGCGCCAGCAGCCAATGGACAGGGAGCGAGCAGTACTTC. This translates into CASSQWTGSEQYF.

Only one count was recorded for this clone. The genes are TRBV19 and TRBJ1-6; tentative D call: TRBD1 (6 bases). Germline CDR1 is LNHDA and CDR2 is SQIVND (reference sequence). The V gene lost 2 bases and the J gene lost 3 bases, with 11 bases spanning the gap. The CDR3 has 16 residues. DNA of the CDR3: TGTGCCAGTAGTATAAATCGGGACAACTATAATTCACCCCTCCACTTT. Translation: CASSINRDNYNSPLHF.

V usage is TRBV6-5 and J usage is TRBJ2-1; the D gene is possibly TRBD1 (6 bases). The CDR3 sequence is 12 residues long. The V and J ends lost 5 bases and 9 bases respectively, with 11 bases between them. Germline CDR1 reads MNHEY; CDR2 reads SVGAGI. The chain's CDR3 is CASSNRVGEQFF. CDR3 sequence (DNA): TGTGCCAGCAGTAACAGGGTCGGTGAGCAGTTCTTC.

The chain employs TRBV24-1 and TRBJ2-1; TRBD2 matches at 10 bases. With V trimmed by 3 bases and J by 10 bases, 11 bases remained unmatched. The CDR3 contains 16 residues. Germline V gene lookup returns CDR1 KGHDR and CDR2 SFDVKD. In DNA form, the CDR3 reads TGTGCCACCAGTGATACCAGGACTAGCGGATTACAGGAGCAGTTCTTC. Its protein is CATSDTRTSGLQEQFF.

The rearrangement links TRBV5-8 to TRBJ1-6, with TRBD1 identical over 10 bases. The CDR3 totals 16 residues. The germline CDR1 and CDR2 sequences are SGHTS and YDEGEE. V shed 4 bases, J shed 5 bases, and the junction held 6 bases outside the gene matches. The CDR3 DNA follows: TGTGCCAGCAGCCGACCGGGACAGGGGAATAATTCACCCCTCCACTTT. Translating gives CASSRPGQGNNSPLHF.

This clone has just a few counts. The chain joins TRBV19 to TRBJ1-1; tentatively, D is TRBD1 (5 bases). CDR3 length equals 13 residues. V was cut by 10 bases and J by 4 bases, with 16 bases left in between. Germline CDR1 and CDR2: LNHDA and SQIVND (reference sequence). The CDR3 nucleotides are TGTGCCACCAACAAGGGGCTCGGCACTGAAGCTTTCTTT. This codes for CATNKGLGTEAFF. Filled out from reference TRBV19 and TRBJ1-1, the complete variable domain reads DGGITQSPKYLFRKEGQNVTLSCEQNLNHDAMYWYRQDPGQGLRLIYYSQIVNDFQKGDIAEGYSVSREKKESFPLTVTSAQKNPTAFYLCATNKGLGTEAFFGQGTRLTVV.

The CDR3 DNA reads TGTGCCAGCAGCCAACGGTACACTGAAGCTTTCTTT. Residues: CASSQRYTEAFF. This chain links TRBV3-1 (or the pseudogene TRBV3-2) with TRBJ1-1; no reliable D call. The CDR3 sequence is 12 residues long. V was pared by 2 bases and J by 3 bases, with 4 bases between. CDR1 is LGHDT, CDR2 YNNKEL, per germline (reference sequence).

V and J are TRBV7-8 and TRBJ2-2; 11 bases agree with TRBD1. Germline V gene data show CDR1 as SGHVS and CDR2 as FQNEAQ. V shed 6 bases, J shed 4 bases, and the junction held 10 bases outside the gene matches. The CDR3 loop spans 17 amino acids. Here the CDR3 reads CASRPPGTGGITGELFF. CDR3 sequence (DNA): TGTGCCAGCAGACCACCCGGGACAGGGGGAATCACCGGGGAGCTGTTTTTT.

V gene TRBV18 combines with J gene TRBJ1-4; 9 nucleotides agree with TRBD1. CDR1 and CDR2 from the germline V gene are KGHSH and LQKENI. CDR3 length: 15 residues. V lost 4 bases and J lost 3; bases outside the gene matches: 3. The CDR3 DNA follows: TGTGCCAGCTCACTACGGACAGGGGCTAATGAAAAACTGTTTTTT. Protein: CASSLRTGANEKLFF.

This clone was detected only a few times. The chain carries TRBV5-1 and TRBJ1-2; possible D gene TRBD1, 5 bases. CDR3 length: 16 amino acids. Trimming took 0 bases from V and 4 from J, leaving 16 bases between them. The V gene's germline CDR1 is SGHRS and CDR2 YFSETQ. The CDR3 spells CASSLDPARVTYGYTF. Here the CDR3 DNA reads TGCGCCAGCAGCTTGGATCCCGCCAGGGTTACCTATGGCTACACCTTC.

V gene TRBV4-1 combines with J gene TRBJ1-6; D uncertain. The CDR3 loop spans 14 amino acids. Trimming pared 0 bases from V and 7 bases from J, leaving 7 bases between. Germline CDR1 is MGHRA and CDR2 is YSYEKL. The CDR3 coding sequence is TGCGCCAGCAGCCAAGATTCGAGGAATTCACCCCTCCACTTT. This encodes CASSQDSRNSPLHF.

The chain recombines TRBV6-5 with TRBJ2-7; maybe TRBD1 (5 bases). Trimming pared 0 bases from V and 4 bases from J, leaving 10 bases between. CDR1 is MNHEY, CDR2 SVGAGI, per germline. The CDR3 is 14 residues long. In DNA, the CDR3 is TGTGCCAGCAGTTACTCGACAGACCTTTACGAGCAGTACTTC. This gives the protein CASSYSTDLYEQYF.

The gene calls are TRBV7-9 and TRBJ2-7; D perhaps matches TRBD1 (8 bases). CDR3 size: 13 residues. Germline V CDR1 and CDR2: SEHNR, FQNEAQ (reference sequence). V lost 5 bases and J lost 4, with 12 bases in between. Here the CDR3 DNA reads TGTGCCAGCAGCGAACAGGGGGGGTACGAGCAGTACTTC. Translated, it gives CASSEQGGYEQYF.

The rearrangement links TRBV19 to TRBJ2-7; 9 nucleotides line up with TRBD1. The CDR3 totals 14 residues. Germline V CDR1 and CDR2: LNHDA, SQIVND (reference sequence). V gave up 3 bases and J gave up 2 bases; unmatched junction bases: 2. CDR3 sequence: CASSIRDRAYEQYF. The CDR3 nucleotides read TGTGCCAGTAGTATTAGGGACAGGGCCTACGAGCAGTACTTC.

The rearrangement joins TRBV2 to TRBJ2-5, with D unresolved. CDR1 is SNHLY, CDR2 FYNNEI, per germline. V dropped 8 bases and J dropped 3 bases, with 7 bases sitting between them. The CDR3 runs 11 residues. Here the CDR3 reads CASVREETQYF. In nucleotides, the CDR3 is TGTGCCAGCGTTCGGGAAGAGACCCAGTACTTC.

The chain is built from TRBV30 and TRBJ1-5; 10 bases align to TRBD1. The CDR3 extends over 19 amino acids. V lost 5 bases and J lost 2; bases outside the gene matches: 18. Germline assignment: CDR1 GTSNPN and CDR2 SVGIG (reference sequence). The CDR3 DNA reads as TGTGCCTGGGATACCTCCGGGACAGGGGCGAATAGAGGCAATCAGCCCCAGCATTTT. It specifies CAWDTSGTGANRGNQPQHF.

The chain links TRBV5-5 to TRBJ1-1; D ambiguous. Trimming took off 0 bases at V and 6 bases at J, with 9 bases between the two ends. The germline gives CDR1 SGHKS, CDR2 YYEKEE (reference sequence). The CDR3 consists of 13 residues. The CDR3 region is CASSLALGPEAFF. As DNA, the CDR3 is TGTGCCAGCAGCTTGGCCCTGGGCCCTGAAGCTTTCTTT.

In DNA, the CDR3 is TGTGCCAGCAGCCACCCACATGATCTCGGACAGCTTAGCAATCAGCCCCAGCATTTT. Protein product: CASSHPHDLGQLSNQPQHF. The V call is TRBV28, the J call TRBJ1-5; a possible D gene is TRBD1 (6 bases). The V gene lost 6 bases and the J gene lost 0 bases, with 24 bases spanning the gap. From germline, CDR1 is MDHEN and CDR2 SYDVKM. The CDR3 spans 19 residues.

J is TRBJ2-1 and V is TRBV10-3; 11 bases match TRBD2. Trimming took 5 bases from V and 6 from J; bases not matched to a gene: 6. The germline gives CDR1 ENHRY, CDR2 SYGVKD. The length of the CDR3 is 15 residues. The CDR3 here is CAISLAGGPGNEQFF. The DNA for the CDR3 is TGTGCCATCAGTTTAGCGGGAGGGCCTGGCAATGAGCAGTTCTTC.

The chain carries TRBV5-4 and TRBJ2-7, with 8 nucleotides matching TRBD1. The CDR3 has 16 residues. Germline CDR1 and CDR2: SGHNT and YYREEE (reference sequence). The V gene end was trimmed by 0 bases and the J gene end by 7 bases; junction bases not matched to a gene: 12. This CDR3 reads CASSLDTWTGRVEQYF. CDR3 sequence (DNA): TGTGCCAGCAGCTTGGATACTTGGACAGGGAGAGTGGAGCAGTACTTC.

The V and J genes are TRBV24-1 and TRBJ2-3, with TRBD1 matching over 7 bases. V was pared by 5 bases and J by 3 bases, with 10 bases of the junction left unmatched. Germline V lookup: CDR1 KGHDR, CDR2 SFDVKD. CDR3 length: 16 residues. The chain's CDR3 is CATSGNDRAQTDTQYF. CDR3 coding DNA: TGTGCCACCAGTGGCAATGACAGGGCACAGACAGATACGCAGTATTTT.

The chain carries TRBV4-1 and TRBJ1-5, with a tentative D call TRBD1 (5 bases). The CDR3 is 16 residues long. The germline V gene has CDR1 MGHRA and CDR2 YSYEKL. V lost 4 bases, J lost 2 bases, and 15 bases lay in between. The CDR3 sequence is CASSPQPQGGNQPQHF. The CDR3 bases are TGCGCCAGCAGCCCTCAGCCGCAGGGTGGCAATCAGCCCCAGCATTTT.

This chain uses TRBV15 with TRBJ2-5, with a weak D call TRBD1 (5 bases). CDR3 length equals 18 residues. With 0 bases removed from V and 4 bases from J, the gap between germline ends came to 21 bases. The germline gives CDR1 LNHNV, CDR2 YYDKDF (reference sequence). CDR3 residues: CATSRDVSGQGERETQYF. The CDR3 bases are TGTGCCACCAGCAGAGATGTATCTGGCCAGGGTGAGCGAGAGACCCAGTACTTC. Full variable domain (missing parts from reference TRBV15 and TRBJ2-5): DAMVIQNPRYQVTQFGKPVTLSCSQTLNHNVMYWYQQKSSQAPKLLFHYYDKDFNNEADTPDNFQSRRPNTSFCFLDIRSPGLGDTAMYLCATSRDVSGQGERETQYFGPGTRLLVL.

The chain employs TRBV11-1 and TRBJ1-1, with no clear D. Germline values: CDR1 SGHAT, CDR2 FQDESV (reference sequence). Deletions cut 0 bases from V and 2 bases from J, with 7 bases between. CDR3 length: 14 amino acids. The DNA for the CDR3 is TGTGCCAGCAGCTTAGCTTCAGGCAACACTGAAGCTTTCTTT. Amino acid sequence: CASSLASGNTEAFF.

The CDR3 sequence is CASSRQGAIGSPLHF. CDR3 nucleotide sequence: TGTGCCAGTAGCCGACAGGGGGCCATCGGTTCACCCCTCCACTTT. The chain combines TRBV19 with TRBJ1-6; 10 nucleotides agree with TRBD1. This CDR3 region has 15 residues. The junction had 8 bases not matched to a gene; V was cut back by 6 bases and J by 9 bases. Germline CDR1 reads LNHDA; CDR2 reads SQIVND (reference sequence). The variable domain in full, with the rest retrieved from reference TRBV19 and TRBJ1-6, is DGGITQSPKYLFRKEGQNVTLSCEQNLNHDAMYWYRQDPGQGLRLIYYSQIVNDFQKGDIAEGYSVSREKKESFPLTVTSAQKNPTAFYLCASSRQGAIGSPLHFGNGTRLTVT.